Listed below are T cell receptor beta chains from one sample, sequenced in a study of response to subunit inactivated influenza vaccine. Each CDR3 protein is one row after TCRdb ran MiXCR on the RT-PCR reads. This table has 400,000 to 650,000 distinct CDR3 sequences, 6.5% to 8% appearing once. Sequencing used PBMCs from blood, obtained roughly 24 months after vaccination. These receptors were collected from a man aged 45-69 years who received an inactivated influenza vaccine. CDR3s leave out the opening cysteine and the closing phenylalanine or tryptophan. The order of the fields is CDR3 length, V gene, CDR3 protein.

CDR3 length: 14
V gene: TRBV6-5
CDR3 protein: ASSYTDRGPYNEQF

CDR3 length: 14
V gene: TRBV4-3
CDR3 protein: ASSQALGQGALEQF

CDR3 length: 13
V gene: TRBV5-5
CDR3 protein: ASSLGQGATGELF

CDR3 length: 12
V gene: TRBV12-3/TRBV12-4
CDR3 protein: ASSWAGGSDTQY

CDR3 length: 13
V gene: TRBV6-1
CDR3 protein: ASSPSSGGRETQY

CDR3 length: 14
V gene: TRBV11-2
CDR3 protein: ASSLVAGGPTDTQY

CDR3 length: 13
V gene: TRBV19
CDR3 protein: ASSRTGLIRETQY

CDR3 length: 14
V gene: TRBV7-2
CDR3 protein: ASSLRSLLNTGELF

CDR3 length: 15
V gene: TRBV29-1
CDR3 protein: SVERAVGGLSPREQF

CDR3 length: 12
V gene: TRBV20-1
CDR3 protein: SAEGDSSYNEQF

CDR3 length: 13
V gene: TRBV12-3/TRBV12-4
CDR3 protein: ASTLGLPSGGEQY

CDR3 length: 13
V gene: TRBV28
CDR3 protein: ASSSWTGNSYEQY

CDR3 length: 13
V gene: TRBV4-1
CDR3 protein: ASSQVPRGLNEQF

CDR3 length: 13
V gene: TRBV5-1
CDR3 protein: ASSLETGGYNEQF

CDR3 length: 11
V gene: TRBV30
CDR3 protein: AWSRGHYYEQY

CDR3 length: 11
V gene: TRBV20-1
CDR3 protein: SARARASYEQF

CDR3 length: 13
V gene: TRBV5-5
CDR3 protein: ASSLGQSLGETQY

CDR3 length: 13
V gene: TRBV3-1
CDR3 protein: ASSSRPGGVDEQY

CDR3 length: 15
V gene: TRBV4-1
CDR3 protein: SSIPFALADRTDTQY

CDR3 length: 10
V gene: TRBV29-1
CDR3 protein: SVMGQGTEAF

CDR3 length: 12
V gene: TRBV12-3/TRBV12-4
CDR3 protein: ASSFETSGTEAF

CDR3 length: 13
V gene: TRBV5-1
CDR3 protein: ASSLGVASTDTQY

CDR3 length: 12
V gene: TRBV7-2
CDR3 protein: ASSFPPTSVKQY

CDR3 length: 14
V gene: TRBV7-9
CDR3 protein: ASSLVGQRAYYGYT

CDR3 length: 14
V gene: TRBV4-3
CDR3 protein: ASSQERGGGAGELF

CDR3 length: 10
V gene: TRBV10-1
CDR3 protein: ASSDINYGYT

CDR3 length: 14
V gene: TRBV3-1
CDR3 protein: ASSPLRVGGYNEQF